One sample yielded the 4 T cell receptor beta chains listed below, sequenced in a study of blood T cell repertoires in COVID-19. Sequencing was performed with immunoSEQ multiplex PCR; in TCRdb, only in-frame clones are kept and a portion is missing. This table has about 99,000 clones, 75% to 90% appearing once. Sequenced: peripheral blood. These receptors came from a man in his fifties with acute or convalescent COVID-19.

The chain joins TRBV27 to TRBJ2-7; 14 bases are a match to TRBD2. CDR1 is MNHEY and CDR2 is SMNVEV in the germline V gene (reference sequence). The length of the CDR3 is 17 residues. J lost 3 bases, V lost 7 bases, and 11 bases had no gene match. The CDR3 DNA reads as TGTGCCAGCACTCCCGGGGGACTAGCGGGAGTACTCTACGAGCAGTACTTC. It is translated as CASTPGGLAGVLYEQYF.

In this sample, this clone turned up a few times. The chain recombines TRBV7-9 with TRBJ1-6, with 9 nucleotides matching TRBD1. The CDR3 has 15 amino acids. V shed 5 bases, J shed 10 bases, and the junction held 9 bases outside the gene matches. Germline V gene data show CDR1 as SEHNR and CDR2 as FQNEAQ (reference sequence). The CDR3 bases are TGTGCCAGCAGCGATCGCGGGACAGGGTGGTCACCCCTCCACTTT. Its protein is CASSDRGTGWSPLHF.

The rearrangement uses TRBV5-1 and TRBJ2-1; the D is unclear. The ends were cut back, 0 bases at V and 2 bases at J, with 9 bases in the middle. Looked up from germline, CDR1 is SGHRS and CDR2 is YFSETQ. The CDR3 totals 15 residues. Here the CDR3 DNA reads TGCGCCAGCAGCTTGGTTGGGCCCCCCTACAATGAGCAGTTCTTC. This translates into CASSLVGPPYNEQFF.

The J gene is TRBJ1-1, the V gene TRBV5-5; D is uncertain. Germline loops: CDR1 SGHKS, CDR2 YYEKEE (reference sequence). Trimming removed 1 base at V and 4 bases at J, with 8 bases between. The CDR3 sequence is 13 residues long. This CDR3 reads CASSLSGFTEAFF. In nucleotides, the CDR3 is TGTGCCAGCAGCTTGAGCGGGTTCACTGAAGCTTTCTTT.